This T cell receptor beta chain was profiled in a study of CD8 T cells in Susac syndrome. Study as a whole: Patients with Susac syndrome were therapy-naive, on corticosteroids, or on intravenous immunoglobulin alone at the time that blood was drawn.

The RNA, about 0.5 to 1 ug, was put through reverse transcription using random hexamers. The TCR beta CDR3 was amplified by immunoSEQ multiplex PCR across 54 Vbeta, 13 Jbeta. TCRdb passed the immunoSEQ multiplex PCR reads through MiXCR, listing each CDR3 protein once. The sample carries about 160,000 distinct CDR3 sequences, 90% to 96% recorded once. This CDR3 is built from 16 residues. The germline CDR1 and CDR2 sequences are SEHNR and FQNEAQ (reference sequence). V lost 5 bases to trimming and J lost 6 bases, with 20 bases between them. Source material: CD4+ T cells from PBMCs. This TCR was sampled from a human donor with Susac syndrome. J is TRBJ1-5 and V is TRBV7-9; D remains ambiguous. In DNA, the CDR3 is TGTGCCAGCAGCCCGTCCTTGGAGGGATGGGGTCAGCCCCAGCATTTT. This encodes CASSPSLEGWGQPQHF. Supplemented by reference TRBV7-9 and TRBJ1-5, the full variable domain reads DTGVSQNPRHKITKRGQNVTFRCDPISEHNRLYWYRQTLGQGPEFLTYFQNEAQLEKSRLLSDRFSAERPKGSFSTLEIQRTEQGDSAMYLCASSPSLEGWGQPQHFGDGTRLSIL.